The rows below give T cell receptor beta chains drawn from one sample of a study of STAT5B mutations in CD4+ large granular lymphocyte leukemia. TCRdb keeps only in-frame clones here, not all; method: immunoSEQ multiplex PCR. Of about 31,000 clones listed, 70% to 90% are singletons. The sample comprised CD4+ T cells from blood buffy coats. Source of these receptors: a human donor in good health. The CDR3 runs from the conserved cysteine through the conserved F or W. D genes are given only for firm matches. Not every row has a clone size; where given, it reads once, few, many or a size class.

few	TRBV9	TRBJ2-2	NA	TGTGCCAGCAGCGTAGCGGCTTACACCGGGGAGCTGTTTTTT	CASSVAAYTGELFF
NA	TRBV18	TRBJ2-3	NA	TGTGCCAGCTCAACGCGCCCAGGGACGCCAACAGATACGCAGTATTTT	CASSTRPGTPTDTQYF
NA	TRBV5-4	TRBJ1-1	NA	TGTGCCAGCAGCGGACCCTCAGGGAACACTGAAGCTTTCTTT	CASSGPSGNTEAFF
NA	TRBV10-3	TRBJ1-4	NA	TGTGCCATCAGTTCGGGCATATCTGAAAAACTGTTTTTT	CAISSGISEKLFF
NA	TRBV5-1	TRBJ2-3	TRBD2	TGCGCCAGCAGCGCGGGGACTAGCGGGAGGATCGATACGCAGTATTTT	CASSAGTSGRIDTQYF
NA	TRBV4-1	TRBJ2-2	NA	TGCGCCAGCAGCCCACACGGGACACTGAACACCGGGGAGCTGTTTTTT	CASSPHGTLNTGELFF
NA	TRBV5-4	TRBJ2-5	TRBD2	TGTGCCAGCAGCGGAGGGACTAGTCGGGAGACCCAGTACTTC	CASSGGTSRETQYF
once	TRBV7-9	TRBJ2-7	NA	TGTGCCAGCAGCTTAGACATTTACGAGCAGTACTTC	CASSLDIYEQYF
NA	TRBV5-1	TRBJ2-1	TRBD2	TGCGCCAGCAGCTTGGTAGCGGGAGGGAGAAACAATGAGCAGTTCTTC	CASSLVAGGRNNEQFF
NA	TRBV28	TRBJ1-5	NA	TGTGCCAGCAGTGGGACTGCTAATAGCAATCAGCCCCAGCATTTT	CASSGTANSNQPQHF
NA	TRBV7-9	TRBJ1-5	NA	TGTGCCAGCAGCTTAGCCGACAGTATCCAGCCCCAGCATTTT	CASSLADSIQPQHF
NA	TRBV7-2	TRBJ2-3	NA	TGTGCCAGCAGCTCAGCCGGGACTAGCACAGATACGCAGTATTTT	CASSSAGTSTDTQYF
NA	TRBV21-1	TRBJ1-2	NA	TGTGCCAGCAGCAAAGATACAGGCCCTAACTATGGCTACACCTTC	CASSKDTGPNYGYTF
NA	TRBV6-6	TRBJ2-1	TRBD2	TGTGCCAGCAGTTACCCGTCGACTAGCGGCAATGAGCAGTTCTTC	CASSYPSTSGNEQFF
few	TRBV28	TRBJ1-4	TRBD1	TGTGCCAGCAGTTTCGACAGGGAATACGAAAAACTGTTTTTT	CASSFDREYEKLFF
NA	TRBV19	TRBJ2-7	NA	TGTGCCAGTAGTATAGATCCGGGACACCACTCCTACGAGCAGTACTTC	CASSIDPGHHSYEQYF
NA	TRBV4-2	TRBJ2-7	TRBD2	TGTGCCAGCAGCCAAGTTGGCGGACTAGCGGGAGCTTACGAGCAGTACTTC	CASSQVGGLAGAYEQYF
NA	TRBV6-5	TRBJ2-4	TRBD2	TGTGCCACCAGCGGGGGATCTGGGAACATTCAGTACTTC	CATSGGSGNIQYF
NA	TRBV27	TRBJ1-1	NA	TGTGCCAGCAGTTTAGGGGCAGGCAACACTGAAGCTTTCTTT	CASSLGAGNTEAFF
NA	TRBV29-1	TRBJ1-1	NA	TGCAGCACGAGGACAGAAAAGAACACTGAAGCTTTCTTT	CSTRTEKNTEAFF
NA	TRBV7-8	TRBJ1-1	NA	TGTGCCAGCAGCCGAATCTTAACGAACACTGAAGCTTTCTTT	CASSRILTNTEAFF
NA	TRBV20-1	TRBJ1-1	NA	TGCAGTGCTGGGACAAACACTGAAGCTTTCTTT	CSAGTNTEAFF
NA	TRBV7-3	TRBJ2-3	NA	TGTGCCAGCAGTCACGGGACTTCAAGGGCGGATACGCAGTATTTT	CASSHGTSRADTQYF
once	TRBV7-9	TRBJ2-3	TRBD1	TGTGCCAGCAGCGTCCGACAGGGGACAGATACGCAGTATTTT	CASSVRQGTDTQYF
NA	TRBV12-5	TRBJ2-7	TRBD2	TGTGCTAGTGGTTTGAGGACTAGCGGATCCTACGAGCAGTACTTC	CASGLRTSGSYEQYF
NA	TRBV5-8	TRBJ2-1	NA	TGTGCCAGCAGCCCGGGACGGTACTCCTACAATGAGCAGTTCTTC	CASSPGRYSYNEQFF
NA	TRBV5-1	TRBJ2-7	TRBD2	TGCGCCAGCAGCTTGGGACTAGCGGGAACCTACGAGCAGTACTTC	CASSLGLAGTYEQYF
NA	TRBV6-6	TRBJ2-7	NA	TGTGCCAGCACCCCAGGGGGCGGGGGGTGGGTCGGTGAGCAGTACTTC	CASTPGGGGWVGEQYF
NA	TRBV6-6	TRBJ2-7	TRBD2	TGTGCCAGCAGTTTGACTAGCGGGACGACCTACGAGCAGTACTTC	CASSLTSGTTYEQYF
NA	TRBV10-3	TRBJ2-5	TRBD1	TGTGCCATCAGTGGAGCAGGGGGATTAGAGACCCAGTACTTC	CAISGAGGLETQYF
NA	TRBV6-5	TRBJ1-4	NA	TGTGCCAGCAGTTACGGGGGTACGGAAGAAAAACTGTTTTTT	CASSYGGTEEKLFF
NA	TRBV28	TRBJ2-7	NA	TGTGCCAGCAGTTTTGAGGCGGACGGCCTACGAGGGCAGTACTTC	CASSFEADGLRGQYF
NA	TRBV6-1	TRBJ1-1	NA	TGTGCCAGCAGCCGCGAACGGTTCGGCACTGAAGCTTTCTTT	CASSRERFGTEAFF
NA	TRBV7-9	TRBJ1-1	NA	TGTGCCAGCAGCCAAGGATTCATGAACACTGAAGCTTTCTTT	CASSQGFMNTEAFF
once	TRBV12-5	TRBJ1-2	NA	TGTGCTAGTGGTTTGGTAATCGGGGCAGAACCTATAGAGTCTAACTATGGCTACACCTTC	CASGLVIGAEPIESNYGYTF
NA	TRBV4-2	TRBJ2-4	TRBD2	TGTGCCAGCAGCCCCCAGCGGGAGGGCCGAGAAGCCAAAAACATTCAGTACTTC	CASSPQREGREAKNIQYF
NA	TRBV7-9	TRBJ2-3	NA	TGTGCCAGCAGCTCTGTTCCGGGGTACACAGATACGCAGTATTTT	CASSSVPGYTDTQYF
NA	TRBV5-6	TRBJ2-7	NA	TGTGCCAGCAGCTTGCTTCCGGGAGCGCTAAACTACGAGCAGTACTTC	CASSLLPGALNYEQYF
NA	TRBV6-1	TRBJ1-1	NA	TGTGCCAGCACCATGCACATCCACACTGAAGCTTTCTTT	CASTMHIHTEAFF
once	TRBV4-2	TRBJ1-2	NA	TGTGCCAGCAGCCAAGATCCCCTCGGGGGCCCCGGGGGCTACACCTTC	CASSQDPLGGPGGYTF
NA	TRBV6-5	TRBJ1-3	NA	TGTGCCAGCAGTCTGAGGGGGTCTGGAAACACCATATATTTT	CASSLRGSGNTIYF
NA	TRBV5-8	TRBJ1-1	TRBD1	TGTGCCAGCCGACCCTCGGACAGGGGGCTGACTGAAGCTTTCTTT	CASRPSDRGLTEAFF
few	TRBV28	TRBJ1-2	TRBD1	TGTGCCAGCAGGCCAACAGGGGGCTATGGCTACACCTTC	CASRPTGGYGYTF
NA	TRBV7-9	TRBJ1-1	NA	TGTGCCAGCAGCTTGGACAGTTACACTGAAGCTTTCTTT	CASSLDSYTEAFF
once	TRBV1	TRBJ2-5	NA	TGCACCAGCAGCCAATTTACCAGGGTCCAAGAGACCCAGTACTTC	CTSSQFTRVQETQYF
NA	TRBV28	TRBJ1-3	NA	TGTGCCAGCTCCCTAGAGGGGTTTGCCCGATTTGGCACCATATATTTT	CASSLEGFARFGTIYF
NA	TRBV5-1	TRBJ1-1	NA	TGCGCCAGCAGCTTGAGGGCGACGGGGGGGAACACTGAAGCTTTCTTT	CASSLRATGGNTEAFF
NA	TRBV6-5	TRBJ2-6	NA	TGTGCCAGCAGTTACTCTATAAACTCTGGGGCCAACGTCCTGACTTTC	CASSYSINSGANVLTF
NA	TRBV28	TRBJ1-2	NA	TGTGCCAGCAGTTTGAAGGGGCACTATGGCTACACCTTC	CASSLKGHYGYTF
NA	TRBV4-2	TRBJ2-7	NA	TGTGCCAGCAGCCAAGGGGAGCGGCTGAGCTCCTACGAGCAGTACTTC	CASSQGERLSSYEQYF
NA	TRBV6-5	TRBJ2-5	TRBD2	TGTGCCAGCAGTTCACCCCACCTAGCGGGGCAAGAGACCCAGTACTTC	CASSSPHLAGQETQYF
NA	TRBV6-4	TRBJ2-2	NA	TGTGCCAGCAGTGGCCAGATCGGCGGGGAGCTGTTTTTT	CASSGQIGGELFF
once	TRBV14	TRBJ2-2	NA	TGTGCCAGCAGCCCCTTAGGGGCGGGCACCGGGGAGCTGTTTTTT	CASSPLGAGTGELFF
NA	TRBV28	TRBJ1-3	NA	TGTGCCAGCAGTTTCCCAGGACCGTACTCTGGAAACACCATATATTTT	CASSFPGPYSGNTIYF
NA	TRBV7-9	TRBJ2-1	NA	TGTGCCAGCAGCTTAGAGATGGGGGTGCCGTTCTTC	CASSLEMGVPFF